Listed here are 28 T cell receptor beta chains from one sample, sequenced in a study of CD8 T cells in ankylosing spondylitis. TCRdb analysed the 5' RACE reads with MiXCR anew, one entry per CDR3 protein. The data show some 85,000 distinct CDR3 sequences, with roughly 9% seen just once and roughly 29% held by the top ten. These TCRs' antigens remain unknown. Study-wide points: What appeared characteristic of ankylosing spondylitis blood was a TCR beta motif of 7 or 8 highly homologous variants.

Sequenced: blood, either unsorted or a sorted T cell fraction (not recorded which). These receptors all stem from a male donor with ankylosing spondylitis.

V usage is TRBV12-3 or TRBV12-4 and J usage is TRBJ2-7; 12 nucleotides align to TRBD2. This CDR3 is 13 amino acids long. Germline trimming cut 5 bases from V and 7 bases from J; bases unmatched to any gene: 3. The CDR3 here is CASSQLAGGEQYV. CDR3 in DNA: TGTGCCAGCAGTCAACTAGCGGGAGGTGAGCAGTACGTC.

This clonotype was counted at least ten times. V and J are TRBV4-2 and TRBJ2-1; D not certain. Trimming shortened V by 0 bases and J by 0 bases, and 9 bases separated the two germline ends. Germline assignment: CDR1 LGHNA and CDR2 YNFKEQ. This CDR3 is 16 amino acids long. CDR3 protein: CASSQETFSSYNEQFF. DNA for the CDR3: TGTGCCAGCAGCCAAGAGACCTTCAGCTCCTACAATGAGCAGTTCTTC.

This clonotype has ten or more counts. This rearrangement joins TRBV7-8 to TRBJ2-5; 7 nucleotides match TRBD2. The CDR3 sequence is 14 residues long. V trimming: 10 bases; J trimming: 1 base; junction bases outside the gene matches: 9. Germline V CDR1 and CDR2: SGHVS, FQNEAQ. CDR3 region: CATMTGGFQETQYF. In nucleotides, the CDR3 is TGTGCCACTATGACGGGGGGATTCCAAGAGACCCAGTACTTC.

This clonotype was recorded many times. The chain employs TRBV7-9 and TRBJ1-2; no firm D call. Germline V gene lookup returns CDR1 SEHNR and CDR2 FQNEAQ (reference sequence). The ends were cut back, 2 bases at V and 3 bases at J, with 4 bases in the middle. The CDR3 consists of 12 residues. In DNA, the CDR3 is TGTGCCAGCAGCTTACAGGACTATGGCTACACCTTC. Translated: CASSLQDYGYTF.

This clonotype was recorded many times. The V call is TRBV7-9, the J call TRBJ2-7; D possibly corresponds to TRBD1 (5 bases). CDR1 and CDR2 (germline): SEHNR, FQNEAQ (reference sequence). V was trimmed by 2 bases and J by 5 bases, leaving 7 bases between them. The CDR3 extends over 12 amino acids. The CDR3 region has the DNA TGTGCCAGCAGCTTACCCAGGGACGAGCAGTACTTC. This sequence encodes CASSLPRDEQYF.

The gene calls are TRBV13 and TRBJ1-1; D unclear. The ends were cut back, 5 bases at V and 0 bases at J, with 10 bases in the middle. Per the germline V gene, CDR1 is PRHDT and CDR2 is FYEKMQ (reference sequence). This CDR3 is 14 amino acids long. The CDR3 DNA is TGTGCCAGCAGCATCGACACCTTGAACACTGAAGCTTTCTTT. Amino acid sequence: CASSIDTLNTEAFF.

Many counts were recorded for this clonotype. The chain is built from TRBV20-1 and TRBJ2-2, with 8 bases lining up with TRBD2. The CDR3 is 16 amino acids. The V and J ends lost 5 bases and 4 bases, in that order; junction bases with no gene match: 12. CDR1 DFQATT and CDR2 SNEGSKA come from the germline V gene (reference sequence). The CDR3 spells CSARPEREWGTGELFF. Here the CDR3 DNA reads TGCAGTGCTCGACCCGAGCGGGAGTGGGGCACCGGGGAGCTGTTTTTT.

The chain is built from TRBV27 and TRBJ1-1, with 8 positions matching TRBD1. The CDR3 has 14 residues. Germline V gives CDR1 MNHEY, CDR2 SMNVEV (reference sequence). V lost 7 bases, J lost 5 bases, and 9 bases stayed unmatched. For the CDR3, the DNA is TGTGCCAGCACTGTACAGGGGGGTAATACTGAAGCTTTCTTT. It codes for CASTVQGGNTEAFF.

The chain couples TRBV9 to TRBJ2-1; 12 bases align to TRBD1. Trimming at V came to 3 bases and at J to 10 bases, leaving 11 bases not matched to a gene. The length of the CDR3 is 16 residues. CDR1 is SGDLS and CDR2 is YYNGEE in the germline V gene. CDR3 in amino acids: CASSAHGGQGAWEQFF. Here the CDR3 DNA reads TGTGCCAGCAGCGCCCACGGGGGACAGGGGGCATGGGAGCAGTTCTTC.

CDR3 in DNA: TGTGCCAGCAGCCCGCGACCGGGACAGGGTACTGAAGCTTTCTTT. Translation: CASSPRPGQGTEAFF. The chain joins TRBV7-9 to TRBJ1-1; 9 bases fit TRBD1. CDR3 size: 15 residues. Per germline, CDR1 SEHNR and CDR2 FQNEAQ (reference sequence). V shed 5 bases and J 5 bases; nucleotides not matched to a gene: 9.

This clonotype has a handful of counts. The J gene is TRBJ2-7, the V gene TRBV12-3 or TRBV12-4; 8 bases are a match to TRBD2. Unmatched junction bases numbered 6, after V lost 3 bases and J lost 5 bases. This CDR3 is built from 14 residues. CDR3 protein: CASSFGTSGDEQYF. The CDR3 nucleotides are TGTGCCAGCAGTTTCGGAACTAGCGGAGACGAGCAGTACTTC.

The chain links TRBV10-3 to TRBJ1-1, with unresolved D. Trimming took off 6 bases at V and 1 base at J, with 9 bases between the two ends. The CDR3 covers 13 residues. Germline CDR1 and CDR2: ENHRY and SYGVKD. The CDR3 region has the DNA TGTGCCATCAGGAGTGACGGGAACACTGAAGCTTTCTTT. Translation gives CAIRSDGNTEAFF.

This clonotype was seen a few times. J is TRBJ1-1 and V is TRBV19, with D uncertain. Trimming removed 2 bases from V and 0 bases from J, with 10 bases in between. Germline V CDR1 and CDR2: LNHDA, SQIVND (reference sequence). The CDR3 has 15 amino acids. CDR3 bases: TGTGCCAGTAGTATAAGGACGGAATTGAACACTGAAGCTTTCTTT. Translating gives CASSIRTELNTEAFF.

This clonotype has a count of ten or more. The chain carries TRBV27 and TRBJ2-1; D might be TRBD1 or TRBD2, each matching 6 bases. Germline values: CDR1 MNHEY, CDR2 SMNVEV (reference sequence). This CDR3 is built from 15 residues. Deletions cut 5 bases from V and 7 bases from J, with 18 bases between. CDR3 bases: TGTGCCAGCAGTCGAGGGATAGGGGGGACGAATGAGCAGTTCTTC. This gives the protein CASSRGIGGTNEQFF.

This clonotype came up a few times. The gene calls are TRBV5-6 and TRBJ2-1; perhaps D is TRBD1 or TRBD2 (5 bases each). CDR1 SGHDT and CDR2 YYEEEE come from the germline V gene. V lost 3 bases and J lost 3, with 16 bases in between. The CDR3 runs 16 residues. This chain's CDR3 is CASSWDASKDYNEQFF. Written as DNA, the CDR3 is TGTGCCAGCAGCTGGGACGCATCAAAGGACTACAATGAGCAGTTCTTC.

This clonotype has more than one count but fewer than ten. The chain links TRBV24-1 to TRBJ2-1; perhaps TRBD1 as D (5 bases). Germline CDR1 is KGHDR and CDR2 is SFDVKD. The CDR3 has 11 residues. With 5 bases removed from V and 10 bases from J, the gap between germline ends came to 8 bases. CDR3: CATSVTGEQFF. The CDR3 region has the DNA TGTGCCACCAGTGTCACAGGAGAGCAGTTCTTC.

V gene TRBV5-6 combines with J gene TRBJ2-7; 10 nucleotides align to TRBD1. From germline, CDR1 is SGHDT and CDR2 YYEEEE. J was trimmed by 7 bases and V by 4 bases; bases with no gene match: 8. The CDR3 runs to 14 residues. CDR3 amino acids: CASSVGTGVWEQYV. The CDR3 bases are TGTGCCAGCAGCGTAGGGACAGGGGTCTGGGAGCAGTACGTC.

This clonotype has just a few counts. The rearrangement links TRBV6-5 to TRBJ2-7; unclear D gene. Germline-derived CDR1 and CDR2 are MNHEY and SVGAGI. V was trimmed by 0 bases and J by 2 bases, leaving 8 bases between them. The CDR3 sequence is 14 residues long. The CDR3 region has the DNA TGTGCCAGCAGTTACTCAACGGCCGCCTACGAGCAGTACTTC. Its protein is CASSYSTAAYEQYF.

This clonotype occurred many times. The chain employs TRBV13 and TRBJ2-1, with no clear D. The germline gives CDR1 PRHDT, CDR2 FYEKMQ (reference sequence). Deletions cut 3 bases from V and 0 bases from J, with 12 bases between. The length of the CDR3 is 16 residues. This chain's CDR3 is CASSFPGLTSYNEQFF. CDR3 bases: TGTGCCAGCAGCTTTCCTGGGCTTACCTCCTACAATGAGCAGTTCTTC.

This clonotype occurred a few times. This chain connects TRBV11-2 to TRBJ1-4, with D unclear. The germline CDR1 and CDR2 sequences are SGHAT and FQNNGV. Trimming pared 1 base from V and 7 bases from J, leaving 13 bases between. The CDR3 consists of 15 residues. The DNA of the CDR3 is TGTGCCAGCAGCTTAGGTCCGGGAAGTAGTGAAAAACTGTTTTTT. Its protein product is CASSLGPGSSEKLFF.

The table lists this clonotype with many counts. This chain connects TRBV12-3 or TRBV12-4 to TRBJ2-3; 7 bases are shared with TRBD2. The CDR3 has 14 residues. Trimming took 10 bases from V and 0 from J; bases not matched to a gene: 7. This CDR3 is CATSLAASTDTQYF. In DNA, the CDR3 is TGTGCCACCTCGCTAGCGGCTAGCACAGATACGCAGTATTTT.

The J gene is TRBJ2-3, the V gene TRBV27, with D tentatively TRBD1 or TRBD2 (5 bases each). CDR3 length equals 13 residues. V was pared by 3 bases and J by 4 bases, with 8 bases between. Germline CDR1 MNHEY, CDR2 SMNVEV (reference sequence). Here the CDR3 reads CASSFGGADTQYF. The CDR3 DNA sequence: TGTGCCAGCAGTTTTGGGGGAGCAGATACGCAGTATTTT.

V usage is TRBV30 and J usage is TRBJ2-7, with 7 bases lining up with TRBD1. Germline CDR1 reads GTSNPN; CDR2 reads SVGIG (reference sequence). This CDR3 region has 13 residues. The ends lost 5 bases at V and 4 bases at J; junction bases unmatched: 8. Here the CDR3 reads CAWGTGTDYEQYF. The CDR3 DNA reads as TGTGCCTGGGGGACCGGGACAGATTACGAGCAGTACTTC.

This clonotype was counted many times. The rearrangement uses TRBV4-1 and TRBJ2-1; unclear D gene. V was pared by 6 bases and J by 10 bases, with 13 bases between. There are 12 residues in the CDR3. CDR1 and CDR2 from the germline V gene are MGHRA and YSYEKL. The CDR3 reads CASSAPGLEQFF. The DNA for the CDR3 is TGCGCCAGCAGTGCACCGGGTCTGGAGCAGTTCTTC.

This clonotype has a handful of counts. The chain employs TRBV27 and TRBJ2-3; 9 bases fit TRBD2. Trimming removed 6 bases from V and 4 bases from J; junction bases left unmatched: 11. The CDR3 has 16 amino acids. Looked up from germline, CDR1 is MNHEY and CDR2 is SMNVEV (reference sequence). CDR3 sequence (DNA): TGTGCCAGCAGCTGGGTTCGCGGGAGGGGAGCAGATACGCAGTATTTT. Its protein is CASSWVRGRGADTQYF.

The chain carries TRBV7-9 and TRBJ2-1; the D is unclear. V shed 5 bases and J shed 3 bases, with 14 bases lying between them. The CDR3 consists of 15 residues. Germline V gives CDR1 SEHNR, CDR2 FQNEAQ (reference sequence). This chain's CDR3 is CASSTLHSGYNEQFF. CDR3 DNA: TGTGCCAGCAGCACCCTACACTCCGGCTACAATGAGCAGTTCTTC.

CDR3 sequence reads: CASSPAVRTNTGELFF. The CDR3 nucleotides read TGCGCCAGCAGCCCCGCGGTGCGGACAAACACCGGGGAGCTGTTTTTT. This chain joins TRBV4-1 and TRBJ2-2; maybe TRBD1 (5 bases). The CDR3 has 16 residues. The ends were cut back, 4 bases at V and 2 bases at J, with 14 bases in the middle. From germline, CDR1 is MGHRA and CDR2 YSYEKL.

This clonotype occurred many times. The chain is built from TRBV6-4 and TRBJ2-6; D remains unclear. V lost 0 bases, J lost 4 bases, and 10 bases lay in between. CDR3 length: 16 amino acids. In germline, CDR1 is MRHNA, CDR2 SNTAGT. The CDR3 loop is CASSDSTRSGANVLTF. The CDR3 bases are TGTGCCAGCAGTGACTCGACCCGGTCAGGGGCCAACGTCCTGACTTTC.